Below, 9 T cell receptor beta chains from the same sample are listed, as sequenced in a study of radiotherapy plus CTLA-4 blockade in lung cancer. The repertoire was sequenced with immunoSEQ multiplex PCR; TCRdb's copy has only in-frame clones and lacks some. Of 20,000 to 25,000 clones in the sample, over 70% were seen once. Sequenced material: peripheral blood, taken from a patient treated with radiotherapy plus ipilimumab. The receptors here all came from a human donor with non-small cell lung cancer who had stable disease on radiotherapy plus ipilimumab.

V gene TRBV18 combines with J gene TRBJ1-4; TRBD1 matches 7 bases. With V trimmed by 3 bases and J by 7 bases, 11 bases remained unmatched. The CDR3 consists of 16 residues. Germline assignment: CDR1 KGHSH and CDR2 LQKENI. The CDR3 sequence is CASSPGRQGGGEKLFF. The CDR3 DNA is TGTGCCAGCTCACCCGGTAGACAGGGAGGCGGTGAAAAACTGTTTTTT.

Here the CDR3 DNA reads TGTGCCAGCAGCTCCCAACCCGGGACAGGGGCCGAGCTGGGGTATTTT. Amino acid sequence: CASSSQPGTGAELGYF. The chain has TRBV5-8 and TRBJ2-3, with 10 bases aligning to TRBD1. With V trimmed by 3 bases and J by 14 bases, 18 bases remained unmatched. Germline V gene lookup returns CDR1 SGHTS and CDR2 YDEGEE. This CDR3 region has 16 residues.

J is TRBJ2-3 and V is TRBV9, with D unresolved. With 0 bases removed from V and 2 bases from J, the gap between germline ends came to 13 bases. Germline CDR1 reads SGDLS; CDR2 reads YYNGEE. The CDR3 has 16 amino acids. The CDR3 bases are TGTGCCAGCAGCGTAGAAGGCGTATCCCTCACAGATACGCAGTATTTT. It translates to CASSVEGVSLTDTQYF.

The gene calls are TRBV4-2 and TRBJ1-5; TRBD1 is a possible D gene (6 bases). Germline V lookup: CDR1 LGHNA, CDR2 YNFKEQ. V shed 0 bases and J shed 4 bases, with 10 bases lying between them. The length of the CDR3 is 15 residues. The CDR3, as DNA: TGTGCCAGCAGCCAAGAGACAGGTCGGAATCAGCCCCAGCATTTT. The encoded protein is CASSQETGRNQPQHF.

This clone was seen a handful of times. The chain is built from TRBV15 and TRBJ1-2; 10 positions match TRBD1. Unmatched junction bases numbered 3, after V lost 0 bases and J lost 5 bases. The length of the CDR3 is 15 residues. CDR1 LNHNV and CDR2 YYDKDF come from the germline V gene (reference sequence). CDR3 sequence: CATSRELGQGYGYTF. Written as DNA, the CDR3 is TGTGCCACCAGCAGAGAGTTGGGACAGGGGTATGGCTACACCTTC.

This clone appeared a single time. The chain has TRBV2 and TRBJ2-2, with D perhaps TRBD1 (5 bases). Germline CDR1 SNHLY, CDR2 FYNNEI. This CDR3 has 13 amino acids. V was pared by 3 bases and J by 4 bases, with 6 bases between. The CDR3 DNA reads as TGTGCCAGCAGTGACAGGGTCACCGGGGAGCTGTTTTTT. As protein: CASSDRVTGELFF.

The chain joins TRBV5-4 to TRBJ2-3, with D possibly called TRBD1 or TRBD2 (6 bases each). Germline V gene lookup returns CDR1 SGHNT and CDR2 YYREEE (reference sequence). The CDR3 spans 16 residues. V was clipped by 0 bases and J by 0 bases, with 11 bases between them. The CDR3 loop is CASSLGGRGSTDTQYF. The CDR3 DNA sequence: TGTGCCAGCAGCTTGGGGGGGCGGGGCAGCACAGATACGCAGTATTTT.

The sample holds one count of this clone. This rearrangement joins TRBV7-9 to TRBJ1-4; D is ambiguous. V was clipped by 0 bases and J by 11 bases, with 7 bases between them. The length of the CDR3 is 12 residues. The germline V gene encodes CDR1 SEHNR and CDR2 FQNEAQ (reference sequence). The CDR3, as DNA: TGTGCCAGCAGCTTAGCACCTGGTAAACTGTTTTTT. Translation: CASSLAPGKLFF.

The genes are TRBV6-1 and TRBJ2-2, with 7 bases fitting TRBD1. Trimming at V came to 8 bases and at J to 1 base, leaving 1 base not matched to a gene. Germline V gene data show CDR1 as MNHNS and CDR2 as SASEGT. The CDR3 is 13 amino acids. The CDR3 DNA sequence: TGTGCCAGCCGGGACAGGAACACCGGGGAGCTGTTTTTT. The encoded protein is CASRDRNTGELFF.